This paragraph covers one TCR beta chain sequence. Its matching antigen is unknown. At deep level, the assay was performed. The sorted-subset replicate PCRs were given 200 ng DNA, which is tens of thousands of T cell genomes. The protocol was immunoSEQ multiplex PCR, while the TCRdb copy is restricted to in-frame clones and leaves out a portion. Of about a million clones in the sample, around 76% were seen once. This record comes from a study of shared clonotypes between healthy human individuals. Study-wide results and limits: Depth of sequencing was expected to influence donor clonotype sharing. The researchers took only blood, and tissue repertoires probably look different.

The germline V and J ends were trimmed by 4 bases and 2 bases, with 15 bases remaining between them. The CDR3 is made up of 16 amino acids. Per germline, CDR1 SGHKS and CDR2 YYEKEE (reference sequence). Sequenced: memory CD4+ T cells sorted from blood. Subset reported: CD45RA-negative fraction. The genes are TRBV5-5 and TRBJ2-2; the D gene is possibly TRBD2 (5 bases). This sequence originates from a man aged 18 to 30 in good health. The CDR3 sequence: CASSPSGIPNTGELFF. The CDR3 DNA reads TGTGCCAGCAGCCCCTCGGGGATTCCTAACACCGGGGAGCTGTTTTTT.